This T cell receptor (beta chain) was profiled in a study of CD4 T cells in relation to SARS-CoV-2 and coronaviruses. Overall study: PBMCs were cultured with antigen for roughly nine days before TCR beta sequencing.

CDR3 length: 16 amino acids. The V segment lost 0 bases and the J segment 4 bases; nucleotides outside the gene matches: 6. The germline V gene encodes CDR1 LNHDA and CDR2 SQIVND (reference sequence). With respect to this clone: What it recognizes is unknown.

Some clones are missing from TCRdb's copy, which holds only in-frame ones; the method was immunoSEQ multiplex PCR. In the table there are 20,000 to 25,000 clones, over 70% of which are singletons. Before the COVID-19 pandemic, during about 2011-2019, CD4+ T cells were taken from unexposed donors. CD4+ T cells were isolated from the cells after more than 8 days of culture. The J gene is TRBJ2-1, the V gene TRBV19, with TRBD2 matching over 7 bases. The sample taken for sequencing was CD4+ T cells from PBMCs, cultured in vitro. The receptor was derived from a human donor in good health. The CDR3 sequence: CASSIEASSGYNEQFF. The CDR3, as DNA: TGTGCCAGTAGTATAGAGGCGTCTAGCGGATACAATGAGCAGTTCTTC.